Listed below are T cell receptor beta chains from one sample, sequenced in a study of control samples from healthy donors and cancer patients. Generated by immunoSEQ multiplex PCR, the TCRdb table keeps only in-frame clones and is missing some. The data show tens of thousands of clones, about 86% seen once. The specimen was blood. These receptors all come from a woman aged 50 to 60 in good health. CDR3s leave out the opening cysteine and the closing phenylalanine or tryptophan. The D gene is left open where the match is weak.

j_gene | d_gene | v_gene | len | CDR3aa
TRBJ2-1 | TRBD2 | TRBV7-6 | 14 | ASSLAISGRYNEQF
TRBJ2-2 | . | TRBV29-1 | 12 | SASGTQDAGELF
TRBJ2-2 | . | TRBV24-1 | 11 | ATSRQGGRELF
TRBJ1-1 | . | TRBV12-3/TRBV12-4 | 11 | ASSFRENTEAF
TRBJ1-5 | TRBD1 | TRBV19 | 12 | ASSGTGGLQPQH
TRBJ1-6 | . | TRBV19 | 10 | ASTQTGKDLH
TRBJ2-3 | TRBD2 | TRBV4-2 | 14 | ASSQELAGVTDTQY
TRBJ2-2 | . | TRBV7-2 | 13 | ASSLQTGNTGELF
TRBJ2-7 | . | TRBV2 | 9 | ASSGSYEQY
TRBJ1-2 | TRBD1 | TRBV6-6 | 12 | ASSFSDREGGYT
TRBJ2-2 | . | TRBV10-1 | 15 | ASNSTGSRAASGELF
TRBJ1-2 | TRBD1 | TRBV7-9 | 13 | ASSSTDRRYYGYT
TRBJ2-1 | . | TRBV12-5 | 15 | ASGPHSSPSSYNEQF
TRBJ1-2 | . | TRBV6-5 | 13 | ASSYSPDPNYGYT
TRBJ2-7 | . | TRBV7-2 | 12 | ASSTDIGAYEQY
TRBJ2-5 | . | TRBV27 | 13 | ASRTSSGPSETQY
TRBJ2-1 | TRBD2 | TRBV7-2 | 10 | ASRRGTIEQF